The following is a T cell receptor (beta chain) sequence with its context. Germline is not matched at one junction end, which may reflect a read error. The CDR3 totals 14 residues. CDR1 is SGHRS and CDR2 is YFSETQ in the germline V gene. The source of the sample is a study of blood T cell repertoires in COVID-19. Here immunoSEQ multiplex PCR was the method, and the copy in TCRdb shows in-frame clones only, minus some. Here the sample spans 120,000 or so clones, approximately 82% being singletons. Sequencing was carried out using peripheral blood. The receptor was isolated from a man in his sixties with acute or convalescent COVID-19. V and J are TRBV5-1 and TRBJ2-7; 7 bases align to TRBD2. For the CDR3, the DNA is TGCGCCAGCGGTCCTAGCGGAGGAAATTACGAGCAGTATTTC. Translating gives CASGPSGGNYEQYF.